The present TCR beta chain was sequenced within a study of cytomegalovirus exposure and HLA in healthy donors. Study as a whole: From donors who were HLA-typed, an early data release held approximately 80 million unique TCRs.

Though probably carrying unrecorded immune exposures, donors were nominally healthy at sampling. Vbeta (60) and Jbeta (13) primers were used in the PCR. Clones were read by immunoSEQ multiplex PCR, and TCRdb kept only the in-frame ones, dropping some. The sample contains 100,000 to 150,000 clones, around 82% of which appear only once. As to this clone: Its antigen is still unknown. The sample has other DNA sequences that encode this CDR3 too.

The CDR3 covers 15 residues. Per the germline V gene, CDR1 is MGHRA and CDR2 is YSYEKL. The V gene end was trimmed by 1 base and the J gene end by 4 bases; junction bases not matched to a gene: 2. Points from the study as a whole: The authors later linked a missense DCLRE1C variant to TCR beta V- and J-gene trimming. After further analysis at a later stage, some 15,000 TCR beta sequences were associated with HLA alleles at 0.05 false discovery rate.

Material for sequencing was PBMCs. The clonotype originates from a female donor in good health and CMV-seronegative. The chain employs TRBV4-1 and TRBJ1-1; 11 bases are a match to TRBD1. The CDR3 region is CASSQAGTGGTEAFF. CDR3 in DNA: TGCGCCAGCAGCCAAGCCGGGACAGGGGGCACTGAAGCTTTCTTT.